This T cell receptor beta chain was obtained from a study of T cell changes during pregnancy in multiple sclerosis (dated by TCRdb to between 2018 and 2021). General notes on the study: In women with multiple sclerosis, the researchers looked at how the T cell repertoire shifted as pregnancy progressed.

CDR1 and CDR2 (LNHDA, SQIVND) derive from the germline V gene (reference sequence). The junction shows trimming of 3 bases on V and 0 bases on J, plus 10 bases between the germline ends. The CDR3 starts with the cysteine, ends with the phenylalanine, and has 15 residues. Only the CDR3 portion is preserved as DNA: 45 bases, with reading frame beginning at the first base. The library was built by means of the immunoSEQ multiplex PCR assay. In its TCRdb copy, this immuneACCESS table keeps in-frame sequences only and misses some clones. Where compared with another copy, unresolved V genes explain less than half of these, and the others have no known cause. For this sample the table gives 90,000 to 100,000 clones, of which under 95% were detected only once. In total, the top ten clones hold about 2.5% of the sample. For this clone: No antigen is known for it. Within one base of it there is no much larger clone, and no base qualities were kept.

The TCR was taken from a female donor in good health, enrolled as a control in a pregnancy study. The rearrangement joined TRBV19 to TRBJ2-3; the D segment cannot be called with confidence. Source: peripheral blood, taken after pregnancy. The CDR3 region has the sequence CASSISAVSTDTQYF. Read as DNA, the sequence is TGTGCCAGTAGTATCTCGGCGGTTAGCACAGATACGCAGTATTTT. Beyond the CDR3, the reference TRBV19 and TRBJ2-3 genes provide the residues; the full variable domain reads: DGGITQSPKYLFRKEGQNVTLSCEQNLNHDAMYWYRQDPGQGLRLIYYSQIVNDFQKGDIAEGYSVSREKKESFPLTVTSAQKNPTAFYLCASSISAVSTDTQYFGPGTRLTVL.